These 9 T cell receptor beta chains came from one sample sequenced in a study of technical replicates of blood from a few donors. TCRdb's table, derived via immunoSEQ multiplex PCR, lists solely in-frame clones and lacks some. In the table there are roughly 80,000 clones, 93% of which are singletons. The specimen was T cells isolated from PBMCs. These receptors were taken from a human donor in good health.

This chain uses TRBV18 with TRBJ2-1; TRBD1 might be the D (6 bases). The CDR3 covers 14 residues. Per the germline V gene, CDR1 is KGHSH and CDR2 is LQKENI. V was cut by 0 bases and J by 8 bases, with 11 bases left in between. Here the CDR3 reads CASSPPTGTHEQFF. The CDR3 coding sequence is TGTGCCAGCTCACCACCGACCGGGACACATGAGCAGTTCTTC.

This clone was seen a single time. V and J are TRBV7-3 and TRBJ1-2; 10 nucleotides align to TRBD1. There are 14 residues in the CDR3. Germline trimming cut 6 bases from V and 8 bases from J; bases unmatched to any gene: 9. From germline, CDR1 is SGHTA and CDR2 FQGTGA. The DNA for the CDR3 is TGTGCCAGCAGTACTGGGACAGGGGCAGGGGGCTACACCTTC. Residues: CASSTGTGAGGYTF.

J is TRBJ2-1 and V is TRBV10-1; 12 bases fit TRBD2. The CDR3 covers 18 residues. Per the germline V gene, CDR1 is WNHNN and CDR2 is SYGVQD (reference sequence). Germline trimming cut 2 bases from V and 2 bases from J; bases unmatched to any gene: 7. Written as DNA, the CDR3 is TGCGCCAGCAGTGAGCCTCTCGCTAGCGGGAGGGCCTACAATGAGCAGTTCTTC. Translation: CASSEPLASGRAYNEQFF.

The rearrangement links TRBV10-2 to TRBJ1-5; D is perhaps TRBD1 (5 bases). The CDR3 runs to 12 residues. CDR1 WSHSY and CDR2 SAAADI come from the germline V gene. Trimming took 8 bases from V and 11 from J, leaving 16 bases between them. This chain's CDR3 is CASRPAQGAQHF. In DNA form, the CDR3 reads TGCGCCAGCCGGCCGGCTCAAGGGGCCCAGCATTTT.

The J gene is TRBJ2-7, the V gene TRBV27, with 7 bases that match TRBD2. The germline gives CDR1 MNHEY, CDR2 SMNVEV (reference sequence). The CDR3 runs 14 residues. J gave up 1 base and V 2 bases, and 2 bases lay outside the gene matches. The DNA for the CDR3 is TGTGCCAGCAGTTTAGTCGGGGGGTCCTACGAGCAGTACTTC. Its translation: CASSLVGGSYEQYF.

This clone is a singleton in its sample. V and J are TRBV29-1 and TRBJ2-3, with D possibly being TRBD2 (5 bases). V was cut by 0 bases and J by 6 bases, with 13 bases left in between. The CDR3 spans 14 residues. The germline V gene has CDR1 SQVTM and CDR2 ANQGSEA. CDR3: CSVEDLSSLDTQYF. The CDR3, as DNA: TGCAGCGTTGAAGATTTATCTAGCCTCGATACGCAGTATTTT.

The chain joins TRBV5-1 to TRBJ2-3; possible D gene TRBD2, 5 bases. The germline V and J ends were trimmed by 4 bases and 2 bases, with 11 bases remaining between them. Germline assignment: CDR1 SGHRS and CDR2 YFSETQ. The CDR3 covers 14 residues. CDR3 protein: CASSPTRATDTQYF. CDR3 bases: TGCGCCAGCAGCCCCACTAGAGCCACAGATACGCAGTATTTT.

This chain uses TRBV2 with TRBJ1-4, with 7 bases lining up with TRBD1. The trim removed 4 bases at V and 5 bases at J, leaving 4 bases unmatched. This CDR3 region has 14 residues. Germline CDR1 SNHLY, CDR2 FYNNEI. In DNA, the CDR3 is TGTGCCAGCAGTGGTCGCAGGGGGAATGAAAAACTGTTTTTT. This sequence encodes CASSGRRGNEKLFF.

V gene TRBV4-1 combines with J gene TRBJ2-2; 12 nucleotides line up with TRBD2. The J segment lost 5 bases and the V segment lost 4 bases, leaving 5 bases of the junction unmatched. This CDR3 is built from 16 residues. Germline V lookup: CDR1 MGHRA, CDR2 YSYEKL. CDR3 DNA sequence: TGCGCCAGCAGCCCGACTAGCGGGGGAAGGACCGGGGAGCTGTTTTTT. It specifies CASSPTSGGRTGELFF.